This is a list of T cell receptor beta chains from one sample in a study of brain T cells in children with intractable seizures. Method: immunoSEQ multiplex PCR; TCRdb's copy keeps in-frame clones and lacks some. The sample holds 300,000 to 400,000 clones; roughly 93% are singletons and the top ten take about 5.8%. The source material was peripheral blood, sampled 4 to 5 months after surgery. The receptor set was obtained from a boy in the first two years of life with tuberous sclerosis and intractable seizures. Each CDR3 is given with its conserved first and last residue. Each record gives: V gene, CDR3 protein.

TRBV3-1/TRBV3-2 CASSPLADFNNEQFF
TRBV5-1 CASSFEMNTEAFF
TRBV9 CASSSGTAHYGYTF
TRBV7-8 CASSDIKGRRAEQYF
TRBV19 CASSIDRGREKLFF
TRBV7-2 CASSQTGPRFGIAKNIQYF
TRBV19 CASSIDQGKWQTQYF
TRBV7-3 CASSSMTQETQYF
TRBV11-3 CASSPRRGRSYEQYF
TRBV19 CASTPPRPQHF
TRBV5-1 CASSLRQGYEQYF
TRBV6-5 CASSRWVNTEAFF
TRBV11-2 CASSWTGGLYEQYF
TRBV4-1 CASSQEQITQYF
TRBV28 CASSLAGAYEQYF
TRBV11-2 CASSAPGGGFDEQYF
TRBV2 CARKTGQGANTEAFF
TRBV25-1 CASSPIDSPNQPQHF
TRBV6-5 CASSSSPSNYGYTF
TRBV5-6 CASSFGGLDEQFF
TRBV5-6 CASSSNYGYTF
TRBV5-1 CASSPTRSKPKTGELFF
TRBV5-5 CASIRVQGNEQFF
TRBV9 CASASGGSSYNEQFF
TRBV18 CASSQLGGRPYEQYF
TRBV7-9 CASSPRAGAHNEQFF
TRBV10-3 CAISGLAGVRPNEQFF
TRBV2 CASSFGLAGGSDTQYF
TRBV28 CASSQLNTEAFF
TRBV10-3 CAISESRSGPTSTDTQYF
TRBV30 CAGEPGSNTEAFF
TRBV5-6 CASSLGVRGNYGYTF
TRBV19 CASSGLGYTEAFF
TRBV2 CASRYRGRGYTF
TRBV6-1 CASSDPWDSYNEQFF
TRBV20-1 CSAPNYGYTF
TRBV2 CASSGWQLAYEQYF
TRBV10-3 CAISESGTAGTDTQYF
TRBV10-3 CAISETGVGTEAFF
TRBV2 CASSGTGVVEALHF
TRBV5-1 CASSYEGRNTEAFF
TRBV7-3 CASSRTSGETQYF
TRBV19 CASSIRHVSGANVLTF
TRBV9 CASSGAGTDNSPLHF
TRBV4-1 CASSPPAPSYNEQFF
TRBV19 CASTPGIVYNQPQHF
TRBV6-4 CASSAIGETYNEQFF
TRBV7-9 CASTLGQQSSYNSPLHF